The 23 T cell receptor beta chains listed next were all sequenced from one sample in a study of CD8 T cells in ankylosing spondylitis. In TCRdb, the 5' RACE reads were re-called with MiXCR into one record per CDR3 protein. This sample has about 260,000 distinct CDR3 sequences; roughly 20% occur once, and the top ten carry 7.5% to 9.5%. Sequencing was carried out using blood, either unsorted or a sorted T cell fraction (not recorded which). These receptors were obtained from a male donor with ankylosing spondylitis or in good health (not recorded which).

About this clonotype itself: It may be a read error: a sequence one base away is much more abundant. The chain employs TRBV12-3 or TRBV12-4 and TRBJ2-3, with 7 bases aligning to TRBD2. The CDR3 has 15 residues. CDR3 sequence reads: CVSTTGEGRTDTQYF. DNA of the CDR3: TGTGTCAGCACCACTGGGGAGGGTCGCACAGATACGCAGTATTTT.

The rearrangement uses TRBV4-1 and TRBJ2-7; 10 positions agree with TRBD2. CDR1 and CDR2 (germline): MGHRA, YSYEKL. The length of the CDR3 is 15 residues. With V trimmed by 2 bases and J by 4 bases, 5 bases remained unmatched. The CDR3 bases are TGCGCCAGCAGCCAACTAGCGGGAGCTAGGTACGAGCAGTACGTC. It specifies CASSQLAGARYEQYV.

The genes are TRBV7-8 and TRBJ2-1; D call uncertain. V shed 3 bases and J shed 10 bases, with 10 bases lying between them. Germline V gene data show CDR1 as SGHVS and CDR2 as FQNEAQ. The CDR3 spans 12 residues. CDR3 protein: CASSFGISEQFF. The CDR3 nucleotides are TGTGCCAGCAGCTTTGGGATCAGCGAGCAGTTCTTC. Based on the CDR3 plus reference TRBV7-8 and TRBJ2-1, the full variable domain is GAGVSQSPRYKVAKRGQDVALRCDPISGHVSLFWYQQALGQGPEFLTYFQNEAQLDKSGLPSDRFFAERPEGSVSTLKIQRTQQEDSAVYLCASSFGISEQFFGPGTRLTVL.

This clonotype was detected only a few times. The chain recombines TRBV29-1 with TRBJ1-2; D is ambiguous. This CDR3 has 15 amino acids. Germline V gives CDR1 SQVTM, CDR2 ANQGSEA. Trimming removed 7 bases at V and 4 bases at J, with 22 bases between. This CDR3 is CSAVRGGSGGYGYTF. The CDR3 DNA follows: TGCAGCGCGGTACGGGGAGGGAGCGGTGGCTATGGCTACACCTTC.

This chain joins TRBV28 and TRBJ1-5, with D perhaps TRBD1 (6 bases). The germline gives CDR1 MDHEN, CDR2 SYDVKM. The CDR3 totals 14 residues. Between the trimmed V and J ends, which lost 6 bases and 4 bases, there was a span of 13 bases. In DNA form, the CDR3 reads TGTGCCAGCAGACGACAGGAGATGAATCAGCCCCAGCATTTT. Translated, it gives CASRRQEMNQPQHF.

This clonotype appeared a few times. The rearrangement links TRBV6-1 to TRBJ2-1; 8 positions agree with TRBD2. The J segment lost 9 bases and the V segment lost 5 bases, leaving 9 bases of the junction unmatched. The CDR3 totals 14 residues. Germline-derived CDR1 and CDR2 are MNHNS and SASEGT. The CDR3 nucleotides are TGTGCCAGCAGTCTGAACGGGAGGGCCAGTGAGCAGTTCTTC. Translating gives CASSLNGRASEQFF.

The V call is TRBV18, the J call TRBJ1-5; TRBD1 matches at 10 bases. The CDR3 consists of 15 residues. V trimming: 3 bases; J trimming: 7 bases; junction bases outside the gene matches: 6. Germline CDR1 KGHSH, CDR2 LQKENI. For the CDR3, the DNA is TGTGCCAGCTCACCTCCGGGACAGGGGATACAGCCCCAGCATTTT. This sequence encodes CASSPPGQGIQPQHF. The full variable domain, with the rest looked up from reference TRBV18 and TRBJ1-5, is NAGVMQNPRHLVRRRGQEARLRCSPMKGHSHVYWYRQLPEEGLKFMVYLQKENIIDESGMPKERFSAEFPKEGPSILRIQQVVRGDSAAYFCASSPPGQGIQPQHFGDGTRLSIL.

The rearrangement links TRBV13 to TRBJ1-4; the D gene is possibly TRBD1 (6 bases). With 4 bases removed from V and 8 bases from J, the gap between germline ends came to 17 bases. The germline gives CDR1 PRHDT, CDR2 FYEKMQ (reference sequence). The CDR3 sequence is 15 residues long. The CDR3 bases are TGTGCCAGCAGCTCACAACGCAGGGGAACGGAAAAACTGTTTTTT. This encodes CASSSQRRGTEKLFF. Using reference TRBV13 and TRBJ1-4 for the parts outside the CDR3, the full variable domain is AAGVIQSPRHLIKEKRETATLKCYPIPRHDTVYWYQQGPGQDPQFLISFYEKMQSDKGSIPDRFSAQQFSDYHSELNMSSLELGDSALYFCASSSQRRGTEKLFFGSGTQLSVL.

This clonotype was counted between two and nine times. The genes are TRBV29-1 and TRBJ2-1; 7 bases agree with TRBD2. Trimming at V came to 5 bases and at J to 7 bases, leaving 11 bases not matched to a gene. Germline V lookup: CDR1 SQVTM, CDR2 ANQGSEA. The CDR3 extends over 14 amino acids. The CDR3 region has the DNA TGCAGCGTTCGTCTACACCCGGGGGGAAATGAGCAGTTCTTC. This translates into CSVRLHPGGNEQFF.

As DNA, the CDR3 is TGCAGCGGGACAGGGGGCACCGGGGAGCTGTTTTTT. This translates into CSGTGGTGELFF. The J gene is TRBJ2-2, the V gene TRBV29-1, with 10 bases that match TRBD1. The germline gives CDR1 SQVTM, CDR2 ANQGSEA. This CDR3 spans 12 amino acids. V shed 7 bases and J 4 bases; nucleotides not matched to a gene: 0.

The chain combines TRBV2 with TRBJ2-1, with 11 bases matching TRBD2. In germline, CDR1 is SNHLY, CDR2 FYNNEI. CDR3 length equals 14 residues. With V trimmed by 6 bases and J by 4 bases, 2 bases remained unmatched. For the CDR3, the DNA is TGTGCCAGCAGCCGACTAGCGGGGTACAATGAGCAGTTCTTC. Translating gives CASSRLAGYNEQFF. The variable domain in full, completed from reference TRBV2 and TRBJ2-1, reads EPEVTQTPSHQVTQMGQEVILRCVPISNHLYFYWYRQILGQKVEFLVSFYNNEISEKSEIFDDQFSVERPDGSNFTLKIRSTKLEDSAMYFCASSRLAGYNEQFFGPGTRLTVL.

This chain joins TRBV29-1 and TRBJ2-5; 14 bases line up with TRBD2. The germline CDR1 and CDR2 sequences are SQVTM and ANQGSEA. Losses at the gene ends were 2 bases for V and 4 bases for J; bases not matched to a gene: 6. The CDR3 extends over 16 amino acids. CDR3: CSVEPTGLAGGETQYF. The DNA of the CDR3 is TGCAGCGTTGAACCAACTGGACTAGCGGGGGGAGAGACCCAGTACTTC.

J is TRBJ1-1 and V is TRBV29-1; D call uncertain. CDR1 is SQVTM and CDR2 is ANQGSEA in the germline V gene. This CDR3 has 11 amino acids. V lost 4 bases to trimming and J lost 5 bases, with 8 bases between them. The CDR3 sequence is CSVGVGTEAFF. CDR3 sequence (DNA): TGCAGCGTTGGGGTTGGGACTGAAGCTTTCTTT.

This clonotype was observed a few times. The V gene is TRBV7-6, the J gene TRBJ2-1; the D is unclear. The CDR3 has 12 amino acids. V lost 1 base to trimming and J lost 9 bases, with 7 bases between them. Germline V gene data show CDR1 as SGHVS and CDR2 as FNYEAQ. The CDR3 here is CASSLDRVEQFF. As DNA, the CDR3 is TGTGCCAGCAGCTTAGATAGGGTTGAGCAGTTCTTC.

This clonotype was seen a handful of times. V usage is TRBV27 and J usage is TRBJ1-4; no clear D gene. V shed 3 bases and J shed 2 bases, with 7 bases lying between them. The germline V gene has CDR1 MNHEY and CDR2 SMNVEV (reference sequence). There are 14 residues in the CDR3. The CDR3 region is CASSFLGTNEKLFF. The DNA for the CDR3 is TGTGCCAGCAGTTTCTTGGGGACTAATGAAAAACTGTTTTTT.

This clonotype was detected a few times. This rearrangement joins TRBV5-1 to TRBJ2-3; D is perhaps TRBD1 (5 bases). V lost 0 bases, J lost 1 base, and 18 bases lay in between. Germline loops: CDR1 SGHRS, CDR2 YFSETQ. The CDR3 is 18 residues long. The CDR3 DNA reads TGCGCCAGCAGCTTGGCCTCCACAACAGGTCCCGGCACAGATACGCAGTATTTT. Protein product: CASSLASTTGPGTDTQYF.

The V call is TRBV4-2, the J call TRBJ2-3, with a weak D call TRBD1 (5 bases). V lost 3 bases and J 6 bases, leaving 10 bases between the germline ends. Germline CDR1 reads LGHNA; CDR2 reads YNFKEQ. The length of the CDR3 is 13 residues. As DNA, the CDR3 is TGTGCCAGCAGCCATACAGGAGAGGATACGCAGTATTTT. Protein sequence: CASSHTGEDTQYF.

The rearrangement uses TRBV20-1 and TRBJ2-5, with D unresolved. Trimming shortened V by 6 bases and J by 5 bases, and 7 bases separated the two germline ends. The CDR3 has 10 amino acids. Germline values: CDR1 DFQATT, CDR2 SNEGSKA (reference sequence). This chain's CDR3 is CSAASETQYF. CDR3 DNA sequence: TGCAGTGCCGCTTCGGAGACCCAGTACTTC.

This clonotype appeared once. The chain combines TRBV2 with TRBJ2-1; the D gene could be TRBD1 or TRBD2 (5 bases each). This CDR3 comprises 14 residues. With 8 bases removed from V and 12 bases from J, the gap between germline ends came to 23 bases. In germline, CDR1 is SNHLY, CDR2 FYNNEI. The CDR3 region is CASFAGTKGSGQFF. The DNA of the CDR3 is TGTGCCAGCTTCGCCGGGACCAAGGGTTCGGGGCAGTTCTTC.

This clonotype was picked up one time. The rearrangement uses TRBV11-2 and TRBJ2-1, with TRBD1 matching 7 bases. J gave up 10 bases and V 4 bases, and 13 bases lay outside the gene matches. CDR1 and CDR2 (germline): SGHAT, FQNNGV. The CDR3 consists of 15 residues. CDR3 bases: TGTGCCAGCAGCTCTCCGGGACAGCGGACCTGGGAGCAGTTCTTC. It is translated as CASSSPGQRTWEQFF.

V gene TRBV12-3 or TRBV12-4 combines with J gene TRBJ1-4; no definite D call. The CDR3 contains 13 residues. Between the trimmed V and J ends, which lost 4 bases and 4 bases, there was a span of 7 bases. The CDR3 reads CASSSASNEKLFF. CDR3 nucleotides: TGTGCCAGCAGTTCAGCAAGTAATGAAAAACTGTTTTTT.

This clonotype was counted between two and nine times. J is TRBJ2-3 and V is TRBV20-1; 8 nucleotides line up with TRBD2. The CDR3 is 17 residues long. Trimming took 5 bases from V and 3 from J; bases not matched to a gene: 16. Germline CDR1 is DFQATT and CDR2 is SNEGSKA (reference sequence). Here the CDR3 DNA reads TGCAGTGCTCCCGGGGTAGTTCTAGCGGGCCGAACAGATACGCAGTATTTT. Translating gives CSAPGVVLAGRTDTQYF.

CDR3 amino acids: CASSYLTSADTQYF. CDR3 DNA sequence: TGTGCCAGCAGTTACCTGACATCCGCAGATACGCAGTATTTT. The chain recombines TRBV6-5 with TRBJ2-3, with no clear D. Per germline, CDR1 MNHEY and CDR2 SVGAGI. Trimming took 2 bases from V and 4 from J, leaving 10 bases between them. The CDR3 contains 14 residues.